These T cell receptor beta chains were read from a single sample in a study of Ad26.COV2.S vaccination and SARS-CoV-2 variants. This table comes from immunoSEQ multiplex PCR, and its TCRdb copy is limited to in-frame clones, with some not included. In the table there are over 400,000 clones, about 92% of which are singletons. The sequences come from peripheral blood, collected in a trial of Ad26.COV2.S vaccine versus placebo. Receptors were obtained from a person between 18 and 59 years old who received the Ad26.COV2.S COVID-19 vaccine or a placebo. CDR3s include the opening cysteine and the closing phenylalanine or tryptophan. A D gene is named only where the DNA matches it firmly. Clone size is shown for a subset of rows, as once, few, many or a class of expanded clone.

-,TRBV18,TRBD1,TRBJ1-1,TGTGCCAGCTCACCATTTGGGACAGTGAACACTGAAGCTTTCTTT,CASSPFGTVNTEAFF
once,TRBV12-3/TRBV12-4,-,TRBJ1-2,TGTGCCAGCAGGGGAAGGGGCGGCTACACCTTC,CASRGRGGYTF
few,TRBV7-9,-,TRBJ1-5,TGTGCCAGCAGCCAAGTCGGGGGTAGCAATCAGCCCCAGCATTTT,CASSQVGGSNQPQHF
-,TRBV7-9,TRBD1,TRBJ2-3,TGTGCCAGCAGCGGTAGGGACAGGTCTTCCACAGATACGCAGTATTTT,CASSGRDRSSTDTQYF
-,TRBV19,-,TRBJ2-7,TGTGCCAGCGGACGGGGGGCCACCTACGAGCAGTACTTC,CASGRGATYEQYF
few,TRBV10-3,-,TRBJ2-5,TGTGCCATCAGTGAGTCGAGGACAGATCAAGAGACCCAGTACTTC,CAISESRTDQETQYF
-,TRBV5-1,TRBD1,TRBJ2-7,TGCGCCAGCAGCTTGTCGCTCAGGGGGACGTACGAGCAGTACTTC,CASSLSLRGTYEQYF
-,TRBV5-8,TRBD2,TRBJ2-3,TGTGCCAGCAGCTTGGCCTCGACTAGCGGGGGGCAGGCGGATACGCAGTATTTT,CASSLASTSGGQADTQYF
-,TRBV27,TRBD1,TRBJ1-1,TGTGCCAGCAGTGCAAAGGGGGCACGGAACACTGAAGCTTTCTTT,CASSAKGARNTEAFF
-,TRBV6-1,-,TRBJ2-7,TGTGCCAGCAGTGAATCTAGTACGGGCTCAAACGAGCAGTACTTC,CASSESSTGSNEQYF